This T cell receptor (beta chain) was sequenced during a study of shared T cell receptors in the human thymus. Sequencing was performed with immunoSEQ multiplex PCR; in TCRdb, only in-frame clones are kept and a portion is missing. The sample holds hundreds of thousands of clones, more than 75% seen once. The germline V gene has CDR1 SGHVT and CDR2 SQSDAQ. Germline trimming cut 4 bases from V and 7 bases from J; bases unmatched to any gene: 8. The CDR3 length is 16 residues. Another study also made use of these data, one on human thymus T cells. According to that study: Having corrective surgery for congenital heart defects, healthy Finnish infants were the ones who donated. Thymus tissue was removed during corrective cardiac surgery. Thymic and blood repertoires appeared to carry a bias in their V and J gene usage. Thymic TCR repertoires of unrelated people reportedly overlapped highly.

The source of this sequence is a boy under two years old with a congenital heart defect. The chain combines TRBV7-4 with TRBJ2-1, with TRBD2 matching 12 bases. The sample was thymocytes. CDR3 nucleotides: TGTGCCAGCAGCTCGCACCCCGGACTAGCGGGAAATGAGCAGTTCTTC. It encodes CASSSHPGLAGNEQFF.